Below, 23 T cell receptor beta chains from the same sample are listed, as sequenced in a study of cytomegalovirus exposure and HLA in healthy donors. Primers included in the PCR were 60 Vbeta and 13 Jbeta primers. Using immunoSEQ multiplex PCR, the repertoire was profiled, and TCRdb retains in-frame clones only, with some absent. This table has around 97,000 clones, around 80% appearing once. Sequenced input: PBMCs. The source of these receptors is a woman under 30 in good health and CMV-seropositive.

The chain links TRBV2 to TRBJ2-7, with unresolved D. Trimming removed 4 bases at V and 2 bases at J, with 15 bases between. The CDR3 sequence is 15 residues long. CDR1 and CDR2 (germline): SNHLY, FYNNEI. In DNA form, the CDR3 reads TGTGCCAGCAGTGCGGTCGGCAGGTCCCCCTACGAGCAGTACTTC. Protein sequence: CASSAVGRSPYEQYF.

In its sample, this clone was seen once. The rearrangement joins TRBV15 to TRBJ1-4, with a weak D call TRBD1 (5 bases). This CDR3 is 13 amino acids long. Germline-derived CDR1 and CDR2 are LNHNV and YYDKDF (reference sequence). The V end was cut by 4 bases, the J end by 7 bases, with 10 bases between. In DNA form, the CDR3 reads TGTGCCACCAGCATCCTCGGGGGTGAAAAACTGTTTTTT. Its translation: CATSILGGEKLFF.

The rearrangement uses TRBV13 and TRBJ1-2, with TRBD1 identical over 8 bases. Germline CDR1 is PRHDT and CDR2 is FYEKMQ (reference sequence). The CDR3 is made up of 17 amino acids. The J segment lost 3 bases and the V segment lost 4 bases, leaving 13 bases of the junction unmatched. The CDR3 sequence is CASSSLTPGQADYGYTF. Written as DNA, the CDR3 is TGTGCCAGCAGCTCACTCACGCCGGGACAGGCGGACTATGGCTACACCTTC.

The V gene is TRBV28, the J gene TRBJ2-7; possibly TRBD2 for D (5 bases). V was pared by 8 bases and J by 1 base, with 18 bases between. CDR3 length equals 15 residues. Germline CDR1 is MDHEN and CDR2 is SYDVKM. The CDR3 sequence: CASSPRAISSYEQYF. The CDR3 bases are TGTGCCAGCTCTCCGAGGGCTATTTCGTCCTACGAGCAGTACTTC.

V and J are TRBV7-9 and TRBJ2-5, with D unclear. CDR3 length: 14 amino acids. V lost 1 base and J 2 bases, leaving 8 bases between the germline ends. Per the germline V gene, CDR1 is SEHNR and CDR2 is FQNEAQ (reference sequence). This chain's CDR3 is CASSLVASQETQYF. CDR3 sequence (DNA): TGTGCCAGCAGCTTAGTGGCTAGTCAAGAGACCCAGTACTTC.

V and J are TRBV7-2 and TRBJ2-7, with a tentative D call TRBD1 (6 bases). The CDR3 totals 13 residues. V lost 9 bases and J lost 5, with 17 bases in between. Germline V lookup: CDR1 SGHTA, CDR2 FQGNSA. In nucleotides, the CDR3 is TGTGCCAGTTCTACAGGGTGGTTGAACGAGCAGTACTTC. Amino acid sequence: CASSTGWLNEQYF.

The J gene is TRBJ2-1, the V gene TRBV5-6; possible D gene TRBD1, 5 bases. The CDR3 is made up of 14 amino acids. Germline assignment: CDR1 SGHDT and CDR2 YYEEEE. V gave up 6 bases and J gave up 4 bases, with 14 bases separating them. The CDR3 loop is CASTTRTFYNEQFF. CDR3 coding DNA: TGTGCCAGCACCACCCGGACATTTTACAATGAGCAGTTCTTC.

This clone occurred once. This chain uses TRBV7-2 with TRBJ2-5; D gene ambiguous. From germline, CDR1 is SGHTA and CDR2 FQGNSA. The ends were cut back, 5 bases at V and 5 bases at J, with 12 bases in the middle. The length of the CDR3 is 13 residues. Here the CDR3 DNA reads TGTGCCAGCAGCCCCCTAGTTGGCGAGACCCAGTACTTC. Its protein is CASSPLVGETQYF.

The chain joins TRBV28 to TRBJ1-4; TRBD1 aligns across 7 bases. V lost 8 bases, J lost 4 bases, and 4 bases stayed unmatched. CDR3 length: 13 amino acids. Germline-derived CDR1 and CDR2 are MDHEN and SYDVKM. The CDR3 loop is CASEGQINEKLFF. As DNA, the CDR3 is TGTGCCAGCGAGGGACAGATTAATGAAAAACTGTTTTTT.

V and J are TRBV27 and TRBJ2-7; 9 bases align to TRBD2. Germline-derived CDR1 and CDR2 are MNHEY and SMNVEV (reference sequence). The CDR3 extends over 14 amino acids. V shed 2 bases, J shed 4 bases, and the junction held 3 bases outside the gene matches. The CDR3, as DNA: TGTGCCAGCAGTTTAGCTAGCGGGACGTACGAGCAGTACTTC. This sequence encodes CASSLASGTYEQYF.

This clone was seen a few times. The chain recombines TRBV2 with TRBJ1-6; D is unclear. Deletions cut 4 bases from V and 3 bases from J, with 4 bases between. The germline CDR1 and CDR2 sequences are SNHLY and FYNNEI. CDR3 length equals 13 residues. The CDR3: CASSVNYNSPLHF. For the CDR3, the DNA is TGTGCCAGCAGTGTAAACTATAATTCACCCCTCCACTTT.

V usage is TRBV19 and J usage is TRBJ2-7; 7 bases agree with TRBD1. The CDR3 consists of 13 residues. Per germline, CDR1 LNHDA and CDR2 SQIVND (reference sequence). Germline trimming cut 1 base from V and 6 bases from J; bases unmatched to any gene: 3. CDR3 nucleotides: TGTGCCAGTAGTATAGGACCAGGGGGCGAGCAGTACTTC. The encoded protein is CASSIGPGGEQYF.

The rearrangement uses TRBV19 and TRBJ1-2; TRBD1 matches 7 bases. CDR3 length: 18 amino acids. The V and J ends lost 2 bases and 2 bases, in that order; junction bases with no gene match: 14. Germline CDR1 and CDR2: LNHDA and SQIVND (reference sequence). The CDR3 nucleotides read TGTGCCAGTAGTATAAAGGGGGCAGGCCTGCATATCAACTATGGCTACACCTTC. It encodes CASSIKGAGLHINYGYTF.

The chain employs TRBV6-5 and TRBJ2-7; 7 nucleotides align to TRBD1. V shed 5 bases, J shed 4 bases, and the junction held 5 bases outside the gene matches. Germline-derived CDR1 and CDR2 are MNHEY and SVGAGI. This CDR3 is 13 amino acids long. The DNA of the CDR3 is TGTGCCAGCAGTCCGACAGGGCCGTACGAGCAGTACTTC. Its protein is CASSPTGPYEQYF.

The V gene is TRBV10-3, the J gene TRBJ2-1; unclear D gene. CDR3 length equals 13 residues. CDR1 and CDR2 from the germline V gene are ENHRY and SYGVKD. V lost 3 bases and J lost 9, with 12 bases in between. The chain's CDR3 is CAISERTGAEQFF. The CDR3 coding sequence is TGTGCCATCAGTGAAAGAACTGGAGCTGAGCAGTTCTTC.

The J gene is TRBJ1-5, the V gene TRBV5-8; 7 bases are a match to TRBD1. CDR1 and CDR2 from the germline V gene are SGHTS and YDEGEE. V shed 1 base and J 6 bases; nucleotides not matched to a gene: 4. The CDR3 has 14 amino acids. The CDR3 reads CASSLQGGGQPQHF. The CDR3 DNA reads TGTGCCAGCAGCTTGCAAGGGGGCGGTCAGCCCCAGCATTTT.

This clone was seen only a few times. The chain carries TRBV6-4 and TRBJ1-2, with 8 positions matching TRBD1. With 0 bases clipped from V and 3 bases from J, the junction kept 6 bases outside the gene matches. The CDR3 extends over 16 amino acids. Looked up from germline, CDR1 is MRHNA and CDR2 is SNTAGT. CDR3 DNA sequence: TGTGCCAGCAGTGACTCGGACAGGGAGGTTTACTATGGCTACACCTTC. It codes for CASSDSDREVYYGYTF.

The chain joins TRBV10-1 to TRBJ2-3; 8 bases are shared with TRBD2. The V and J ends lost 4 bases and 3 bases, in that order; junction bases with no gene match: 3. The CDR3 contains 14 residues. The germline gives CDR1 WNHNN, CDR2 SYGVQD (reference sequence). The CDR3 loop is CASSVSGGTDTQYF. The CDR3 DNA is TGCGCCAGCAGTGTCAGCGGGGGAACAGATACGCAGTATTTT.

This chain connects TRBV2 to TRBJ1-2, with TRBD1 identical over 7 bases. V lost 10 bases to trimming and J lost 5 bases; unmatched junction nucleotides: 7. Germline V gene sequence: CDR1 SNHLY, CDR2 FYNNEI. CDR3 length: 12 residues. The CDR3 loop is CATQTGTYGYTF. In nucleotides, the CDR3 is TGTGCCACACAGACAGGGACTTATGGCTACACCTTC.

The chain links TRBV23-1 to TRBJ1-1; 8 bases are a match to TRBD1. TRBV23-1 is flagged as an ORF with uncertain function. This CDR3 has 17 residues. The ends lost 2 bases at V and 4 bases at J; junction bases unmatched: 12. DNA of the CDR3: TGCGCCAGCAGTCAACCTTATCAGGGGGCCAGTGGCACTGAAGCTTTCTTT. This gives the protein CASSQPYQGASGTEAFF.

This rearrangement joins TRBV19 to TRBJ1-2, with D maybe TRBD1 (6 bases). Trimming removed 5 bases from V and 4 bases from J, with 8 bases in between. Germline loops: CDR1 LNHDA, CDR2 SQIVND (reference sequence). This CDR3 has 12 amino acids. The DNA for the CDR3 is TGTGCCAGTAGTGAGGACAGCTATGGCTACACCTTC. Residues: CASSEDSYGYTF. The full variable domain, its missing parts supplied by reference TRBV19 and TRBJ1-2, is DGGITQSPKYLFRKEGQNVTLSCEQNLNHDAMYWYRQDPGQGLRLIYYSQIVNDFQKGDIAEGYSVSREKKESFPLTVTSAQKNPTAFYLCASSEDSYGYTFGSGTRLTVV.

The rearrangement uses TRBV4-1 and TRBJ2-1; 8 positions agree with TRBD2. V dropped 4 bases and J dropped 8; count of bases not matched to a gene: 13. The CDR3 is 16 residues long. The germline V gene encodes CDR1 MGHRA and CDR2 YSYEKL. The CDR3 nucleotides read TGCGCCAGCAGCCTTCGGGGGGGAGGGCCGCTGTATGAGCAGTTCTTC. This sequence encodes CASSLRGGGPLYEQFF.

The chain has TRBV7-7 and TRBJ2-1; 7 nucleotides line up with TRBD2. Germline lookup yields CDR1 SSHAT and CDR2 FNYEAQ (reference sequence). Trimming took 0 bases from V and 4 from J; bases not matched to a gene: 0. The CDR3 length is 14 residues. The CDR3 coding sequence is TGTGCCAGCAGCTTAGCGGGGGGGTACAATGAGCAGTTCTTC. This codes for CASSLAGGYNEQFF.